Below, 12 T cell receptor beta chains from the same sample are listed, as sequenced in a study of blood T cell repertoires in COVID-19. The protocol was immunoSEQ multiplex PCR, while the TCRdb copy is restricted to in-frame clones and leaves out a portion. Here the sample spans more than 200,000 clones, 83% being singletons. The sequenced material came from peripheral blood. The receptors here all came from a woman aged 40 to 55 with active or convalescent COVID-19.

V usage is TRBV6-5 and J usage is TRBJ1-2; 7 nucleotides agree with TRBD1. Germline V gives CDR1 MNHEY, CDR2 SVGAGI. The ends lost 7 bases at V and 8 bases at J; junction bases unmatched: 16. This CDR3 has 15 amino acids. The CDR3 nucleotides are TGTGCCAGCATTCTATATCTACAGGGGAGTCGGGGCTACACCTTC. It translates to CASILYLQGSRGYTF.

The chain carries TRBV2 and TRBJ1-4, with TRBD1 matching over 7 bases. Trimming cost V 6 bases and J 5 bases; bases outside gene matches: 6. Germline-derived CDR1 and CDR2 are SNHLY and FYNNEI. CDR3 length: 14 residues. The DNA for the CDR3 is TGTGCCAGCAGGGTCGGGACAGAGAATGAAAAACTGTTTTTT. Translating gives CASRVGTENEKLFF.

The rearrangement uses TRBV18 and TRBJ2-3; D possibly corresponds to TRBD1 (5 bases). Germline V gene data show CDR1 as KGHSH and CDR2 as LQKENI. The CDR3 extends over 15 amino acids. V lost 4 bases, J lost 0 bases, and 11 bases lay in between. This CDR3 reads CASSQSRASTDTQYF. CDR3 coding DNA: TGTGCCAGCTCACAGAGCAGGGCTAGCACAGATACGCAGTATTTT. The variable domain in full, completed from reference TRBV18 and TRBJ2-3, reads NAGVMQNPRHLVRRRGQEARLRCSPMKGHSHVYWYRQLPEEGLKFMVYLQKENIIDESGMPKERFSAEFPKEGPSILRIQQVVRGDSAAYFCASSQSRASTDTQYFGPGTRLTVL.

The V and J genes are TRBV9 and TRBJ2-7; 10 positions agree with TRBD2. Losses at the gene ends were 0 bases for V and 5 bases for J; bases not matched to a gene: 5. Germline V CDR1 and CDR2: SGDLS, YYNGEE. This CDR3 region has 15 residues. CDR3 in DNA: TGTGCCAGCAGCGTAGGAGCGGGAGGGCCGAACGAGCAGTACTTC. Translated: CASSVGAGGPNEQYF.

V gene TRBV19 combines with J gene TRBJ1-1; D is unclear. The germline CDR1 and CDR2 sequences are LNHDA and SQIVND (reference sequence). The CDR3 runs to 15 residues. Trimming took 6 bases from V and 2 from J, leaving 16 bases between them. CDR3 nucleotides: TGTGCCAGTAGCAGTATTGGGAGTGGTAACACTGAAGCTTTCTTT. Protein: CASSSIGSGNTEAFF.

In its sample, this clone was seen once. The J gene is TRBJ1-3, the V gene TRBV11-2, with 8 bases fitting TRBD1. CDR1 is SGHAT and CDR2 is FQNNGV in the germline V gene. There are 16 residues in the CDR3. After removal of 5 bases from V and 0 bases from J, the junction contained 6 bases not matched to a gene. The CDR3 DNA reads as TGTGCCAGCAGCCCATTGGGACAGGACTCTGGAAACACCATATATTTT. It specifies CASSPLGQDSGNTIYF.

The sample holds one count of this clone. The J gene is TRBJ2-1, the V gene TRBV5-1; 13 nucleotides match TRBD2. The germline CDR1 and CDR2 sequences are SGHRS and YFSETQ. Unmatched junction bases numbered 17, after V lost 2 bases and J lost 3 bases. This CDR3 has 21 amino acids. The CDR3 coding sequence is TGCGCCAGCAGCTTTCCCGCCGGTAGACTAGCGGGAGGACTAGTCTACAATGAGCAGTTCTTC. This codes for CASSFPAGRLAGGLVYNEQFF.

V and J are TRBV5-5 and TRBJ1-6; tentative D call: TRBD1 (5 bases). V lost 0 bases and J 9 bases, leaving 13 bases between the germline ends. The CDR3 has 15 amino acids. CDR1 and CDR2 (germline): SGHKS, YYEKEE (reference sequence). The CDR3 spells CASSLEGPYSSPLHF. CDR3 sequence (DNA): TGTGCCAGCAGCTTGGAGGGGCCTTACAGTTCACCCCTCCACTTT.

This sequence joins TRBV12-5 and TRBJ2-1, with 8 bases fitting TRBD2. Germline V gives CDR1 LGHNT, CDR2 FRNRAP. The CDR3 is made up of 22 amino acids. V lost 1 base to trimming and J lost 4 bases; unmatched junction nucleotides: 24. This CDR3 is CASGLEPGTTQISGGRYNEQFF. CDR3 nucleotide sequence: TGTGCTAGTGGTTTGGAACCCGGGACTACCCAGATCAGCGGGGGAAGGTACAATGAGCAGTTCTTC.

This clone was counted once. The rearrangement links TRBV14 to TRBJ2-7; 8 bases align to TRBD1. The germline V gene has CDR1 SGHDN and CDR2 FVKESK. This CDR3 is 14 amino acids long. The trim removed 4 bases at V and 6 bases at J, leaving 8 bases unmatched. The CDR3 sequence: CASSPGQARGEQYF. The CDR3 nucleotides read TGTGCCAGCAGCCCGGGACAGGCACGGGGCGAGCAGTACTTC.

This sequence joins TRBV5-1 and TRBJ2-6; TRBD1 matches 8 bases. The V and J ends lost 5 bases and 0 bases, in that order; junction bases with no gene match: 7. The CDR3 length is 17 residues. Germline V gives CDR1 SGHRS, CDR2 YFSETQ. In DNA form, the CDR3 reads TGCGCCAGCAGTCGGACAGGGCCTAGCTCTGGGGCCAACGTCCTGACTTTC. It encodes CASSRTGPSSGANVLTF.

The chain carries TRBV11-2 and TRBJ1-3; the D is unclear. V was shortened by 4 bases and J by 0 bases, with 10 bases between the two germline ends. Germline loops: CDR1 SGHAT, CDR2 FQNNGV. The CDR3 is made up of 15 amino acids. CDR3 residues: CASSSITVSGNTIYF. The CDR3 nucleotides read TGTGCCAGCAGCTCAATTACAGTCTCTGGAAACACCATATATTTT.